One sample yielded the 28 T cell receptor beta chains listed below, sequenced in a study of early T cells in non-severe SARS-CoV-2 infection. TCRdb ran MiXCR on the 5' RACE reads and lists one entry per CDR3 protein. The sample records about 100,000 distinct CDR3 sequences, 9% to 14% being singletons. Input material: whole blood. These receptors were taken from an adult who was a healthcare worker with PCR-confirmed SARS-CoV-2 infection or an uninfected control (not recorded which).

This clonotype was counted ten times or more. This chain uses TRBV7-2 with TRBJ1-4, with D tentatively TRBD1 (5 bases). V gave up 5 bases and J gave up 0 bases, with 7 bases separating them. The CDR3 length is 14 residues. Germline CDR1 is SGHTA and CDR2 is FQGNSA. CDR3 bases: TGTGCCAGCAGCCACAGGTCAACTAATGAAAAACTGTTTTTT. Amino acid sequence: CASSHRSTNEKLFF.

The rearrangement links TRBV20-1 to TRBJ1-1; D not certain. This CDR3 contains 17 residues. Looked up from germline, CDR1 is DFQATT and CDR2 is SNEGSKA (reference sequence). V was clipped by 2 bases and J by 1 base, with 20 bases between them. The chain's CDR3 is CSARSPLRLTENTEAFF. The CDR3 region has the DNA TGCAGTGCTAGATCCCCCTTGCGGCTGACGGAGAACACTGAAGCTTTCTTT.

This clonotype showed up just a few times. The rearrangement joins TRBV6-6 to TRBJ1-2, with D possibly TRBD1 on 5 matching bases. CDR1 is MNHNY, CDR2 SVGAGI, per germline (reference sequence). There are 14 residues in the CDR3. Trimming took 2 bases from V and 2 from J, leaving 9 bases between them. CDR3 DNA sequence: TGTGCCAGCAGTTACGGAGACAGAAACTATGGCTACACCTTC. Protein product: CASSYGDRNYGYTF.

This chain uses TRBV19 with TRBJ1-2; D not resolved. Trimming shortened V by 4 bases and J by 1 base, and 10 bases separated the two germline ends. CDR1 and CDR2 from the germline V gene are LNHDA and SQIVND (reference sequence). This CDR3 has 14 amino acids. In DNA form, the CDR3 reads TGTGCCAGTAGTAAGGCAAGCGATAACTATGGCTACACCTTC. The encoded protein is CASSKASDNYGYTF.

CDR3 nucleotides: TGCAGCGTTTCAGCAAAGCCTGGGGCCTACGAGCAGTACTTC. Encoded protein: CSVSAKPGAYEQYF. The chain has TRBV29-1 and TRBJ2-7; no clear D. Germline V gene lookup returns CDR1 SQVTM and CDR2 ANQGSEA. This CDR3 comprises 14 residues. Trimming took 5 bases from V and 2 from J, leaving 16 bases between them.

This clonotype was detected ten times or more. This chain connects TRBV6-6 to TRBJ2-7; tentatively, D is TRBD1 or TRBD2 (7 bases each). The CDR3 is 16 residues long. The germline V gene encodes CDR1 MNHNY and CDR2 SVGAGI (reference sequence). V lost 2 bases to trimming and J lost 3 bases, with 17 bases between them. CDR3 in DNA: TGTGCCAGCAGTTACGGCTCAGGGGGAGGGAACTACGAGCAGTACTTC. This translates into CASSYGSGGGNYEQYF.

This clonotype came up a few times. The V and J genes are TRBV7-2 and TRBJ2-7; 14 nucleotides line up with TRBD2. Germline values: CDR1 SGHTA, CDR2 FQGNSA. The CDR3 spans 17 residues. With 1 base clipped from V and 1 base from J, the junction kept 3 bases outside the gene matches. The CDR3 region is CASSLGLAGGRSYEQYF. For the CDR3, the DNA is TGTGCCAGCAGCTTAGGACTAGCGGGGGGGCGGTCCTACGAGCAGTACTTC.

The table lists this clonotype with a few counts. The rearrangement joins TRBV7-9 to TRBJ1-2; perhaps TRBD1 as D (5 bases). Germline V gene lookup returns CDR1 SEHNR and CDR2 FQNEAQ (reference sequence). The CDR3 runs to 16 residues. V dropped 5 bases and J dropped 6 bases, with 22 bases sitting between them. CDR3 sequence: CASSVTVGSITNGYTF. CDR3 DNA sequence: TGTGCCAGCAGCGTGACAGTGGGAAGCATAACGAATGGCTACACCTTC.

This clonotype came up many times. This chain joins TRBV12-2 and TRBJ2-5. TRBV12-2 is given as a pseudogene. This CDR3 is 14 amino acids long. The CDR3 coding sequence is TGTGCAAGTCGCTTAGCGCTAAACCGAGAGACCCAGTACTTC. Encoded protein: CASRLALNRETQYF.

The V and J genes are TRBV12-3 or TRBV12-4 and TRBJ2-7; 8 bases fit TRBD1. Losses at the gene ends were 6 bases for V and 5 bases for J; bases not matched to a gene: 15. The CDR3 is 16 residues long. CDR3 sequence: CASSPGQGATRHEQYF. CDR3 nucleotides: TGTGCCAGCAGCCCCGGGCAGGGGGCCACGAGGCACGAGCAGTACTTC.

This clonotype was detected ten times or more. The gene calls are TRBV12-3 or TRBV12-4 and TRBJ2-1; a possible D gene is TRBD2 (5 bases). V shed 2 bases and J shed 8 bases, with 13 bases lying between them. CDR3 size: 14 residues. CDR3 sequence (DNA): TGTGCCAGCAGTTTATCGGGGATCGAGGATGAGCAGTTCTTC. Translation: CASSLSGIEDEQFF.

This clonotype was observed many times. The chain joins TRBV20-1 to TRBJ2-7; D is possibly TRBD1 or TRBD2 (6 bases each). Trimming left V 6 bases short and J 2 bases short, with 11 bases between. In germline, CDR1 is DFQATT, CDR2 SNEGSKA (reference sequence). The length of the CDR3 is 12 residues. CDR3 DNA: TGCAGTGCCGAGGGGGGCCCCTACGAGCAGTACTTC. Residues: CSAEGGPYEQYF.

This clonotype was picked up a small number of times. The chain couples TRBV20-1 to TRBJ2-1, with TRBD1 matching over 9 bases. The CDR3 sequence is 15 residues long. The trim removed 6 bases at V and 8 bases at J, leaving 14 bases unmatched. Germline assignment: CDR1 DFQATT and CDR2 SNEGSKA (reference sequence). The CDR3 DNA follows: TGCAGTGCAACAGGACAGGGGACCCGATATGATGAGCAGTTCTTC. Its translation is CSATGQGTRYDEQFF.

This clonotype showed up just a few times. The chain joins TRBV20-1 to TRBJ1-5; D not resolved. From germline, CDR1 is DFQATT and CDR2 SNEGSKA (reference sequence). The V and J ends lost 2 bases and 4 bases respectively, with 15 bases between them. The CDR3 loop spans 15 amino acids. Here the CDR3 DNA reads TGCAGTGCTAGAATTGGTGGAGAAGGGAATCAGCCCCAGCATTTT. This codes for CSARIGGEGNQPQHF.

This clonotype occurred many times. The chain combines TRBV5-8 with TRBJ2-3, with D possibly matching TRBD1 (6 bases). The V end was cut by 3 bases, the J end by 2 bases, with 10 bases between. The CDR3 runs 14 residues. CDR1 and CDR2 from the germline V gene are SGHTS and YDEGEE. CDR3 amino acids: CASSSGHLTDTQYF. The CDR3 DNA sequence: TGTGCCAGCAGCTCGGGACATCTCACAGATACGCAGTATTTT.

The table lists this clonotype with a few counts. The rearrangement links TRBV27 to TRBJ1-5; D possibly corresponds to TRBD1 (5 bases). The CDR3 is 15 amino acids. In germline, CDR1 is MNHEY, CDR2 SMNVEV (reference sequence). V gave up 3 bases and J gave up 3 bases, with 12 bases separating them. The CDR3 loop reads CASSLDSGTNQPQHF. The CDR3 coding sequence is TGTGCCAGCAGTTTGGATTCAGGGACCAATCAGCCCCAGCATTTT.

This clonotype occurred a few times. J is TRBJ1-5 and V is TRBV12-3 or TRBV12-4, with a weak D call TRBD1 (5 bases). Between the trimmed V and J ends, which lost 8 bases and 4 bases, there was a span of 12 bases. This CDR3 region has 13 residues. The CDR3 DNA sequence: TGTGCCAGCCGGGACCGCACAAATCAGCCCCAGCATTTT. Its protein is CASRDRTNQPQHF.

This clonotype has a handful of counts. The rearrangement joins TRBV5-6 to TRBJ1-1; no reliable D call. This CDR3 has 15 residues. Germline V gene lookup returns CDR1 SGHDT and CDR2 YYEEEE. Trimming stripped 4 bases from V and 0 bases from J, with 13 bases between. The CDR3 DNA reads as TGTGCCAGCAGCCTCGGGATGACAATGAACACTGAAGCTTTCTTT. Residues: CASSLGMTMNTEAFF.

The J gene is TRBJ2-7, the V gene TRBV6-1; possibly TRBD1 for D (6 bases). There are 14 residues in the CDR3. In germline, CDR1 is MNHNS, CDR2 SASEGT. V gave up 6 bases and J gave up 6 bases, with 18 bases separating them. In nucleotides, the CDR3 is TGTGCCAGCAGGGCCACAGGGAATCTGGGCGAGCAGTACTTC. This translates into CASRATGNLGEQYF.

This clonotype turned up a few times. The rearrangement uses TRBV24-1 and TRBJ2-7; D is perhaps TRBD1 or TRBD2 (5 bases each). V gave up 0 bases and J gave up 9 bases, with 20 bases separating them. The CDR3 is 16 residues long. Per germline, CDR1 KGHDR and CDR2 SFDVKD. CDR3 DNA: TGTGCCACCAGTGATTTGCAGGCTCCGGGACCTAGGGGGCAGTACTTC. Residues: CATSDLQAPGPRGQYF.

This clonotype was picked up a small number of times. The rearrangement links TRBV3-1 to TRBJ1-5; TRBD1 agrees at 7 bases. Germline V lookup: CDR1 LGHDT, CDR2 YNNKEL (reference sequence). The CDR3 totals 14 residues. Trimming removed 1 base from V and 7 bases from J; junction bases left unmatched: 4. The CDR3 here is CASSQGDSLQPQHF. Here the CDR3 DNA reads TGTGCCAGCAGCCAAGGGGACAGCTTACAGCCCCAGCATTTT.

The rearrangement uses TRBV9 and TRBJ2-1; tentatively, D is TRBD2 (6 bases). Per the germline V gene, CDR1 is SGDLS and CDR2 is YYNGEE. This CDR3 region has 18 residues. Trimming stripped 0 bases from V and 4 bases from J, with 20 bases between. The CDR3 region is CASSVEPGTWWVYNEQFF. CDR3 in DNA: TGTGCCAGCAGCGTAGAGCCTGGGACTTGGTGGGTGTACAATGAGCAGTTCTTC.

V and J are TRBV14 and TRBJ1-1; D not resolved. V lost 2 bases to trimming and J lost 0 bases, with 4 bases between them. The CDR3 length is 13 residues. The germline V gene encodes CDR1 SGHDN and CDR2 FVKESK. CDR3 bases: TGTGCCAGCAGCCAAAACCTGAACACTGAAGCTTTCTTT. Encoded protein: CASSQNLNTEAFF.

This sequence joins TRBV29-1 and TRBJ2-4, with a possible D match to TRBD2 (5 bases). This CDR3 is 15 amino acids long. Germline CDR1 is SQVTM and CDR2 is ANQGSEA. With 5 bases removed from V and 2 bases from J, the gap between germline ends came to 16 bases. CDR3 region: CSVQRGSRTKNIQYF. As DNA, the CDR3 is TGCAGCGTTCAGCGAGGGAGTAGGACCAAAAACATTCAGTACTTC.

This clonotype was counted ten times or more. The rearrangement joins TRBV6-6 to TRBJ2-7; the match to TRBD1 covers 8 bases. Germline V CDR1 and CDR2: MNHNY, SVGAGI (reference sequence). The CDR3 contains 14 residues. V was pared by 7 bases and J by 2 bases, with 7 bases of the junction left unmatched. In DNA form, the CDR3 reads TGTGCCAGCACCGCACTGGGACAGGCCTACGAGCAGTACTTC. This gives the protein CASTALGQAYEQYF.

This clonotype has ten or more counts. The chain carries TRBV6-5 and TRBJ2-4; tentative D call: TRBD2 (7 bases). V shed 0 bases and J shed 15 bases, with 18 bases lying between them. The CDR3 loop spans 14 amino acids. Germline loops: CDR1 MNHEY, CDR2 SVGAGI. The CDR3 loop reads CASSYSPAGANLYF. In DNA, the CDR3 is TGTGCCAGCAGTTACTCGCCGGCGGGGGCGAATCTGTACTTC.

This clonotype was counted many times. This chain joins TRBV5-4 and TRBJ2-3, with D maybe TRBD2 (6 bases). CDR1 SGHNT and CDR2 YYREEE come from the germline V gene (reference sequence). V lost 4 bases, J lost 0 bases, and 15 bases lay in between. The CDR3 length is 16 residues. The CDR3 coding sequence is TGTGCCAGCAGCCTACGCCGGGACTGGAGCACAGATACGCAGTATTTT. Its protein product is CASSLRRDWSTDTQYF.

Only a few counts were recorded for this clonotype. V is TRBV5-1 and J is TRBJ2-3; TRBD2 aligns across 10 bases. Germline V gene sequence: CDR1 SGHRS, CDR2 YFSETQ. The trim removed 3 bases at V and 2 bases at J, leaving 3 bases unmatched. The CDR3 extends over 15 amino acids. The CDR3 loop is CASSSSGRATDTQYF. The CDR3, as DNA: TGCGCCAGCAGCTCTAGCGGGAGAGCCACAGATACGCAGTATTTT.